This T cell receptor (beta chain) was retrieved from a study of Graves' ophthalmopathy and Graves' hyperthyroidism. General study results and limits: Blood also carried most expanded thyroid clonotypes exceeding 0.001 frequency.

Per germline, CDR1 MNHEY and CDR2 SVGAGI. The CDR3 length is 15 residues. V was shortened by 5 bases and J by 6 bases, with 14 bases between the two germline ends. The PBMCs originated from around 11 ml of fresh peripheral blood. The table lists this clonotype with many counts. No antigen is known for it. TCR beta CDR3 amplification used RNA transcripts. First-round RT-PCR relied on HTBI primers, and a second-round multiplex PCR came next. TCRdb re-called the multiplex PCR reads with MiXCR, one entry per CDR3 protein. The sample comprises 210,000 or so distinct CDR3 sequences, about 32% of which are singletons, and about 8.2% rests with the top ten.

The sequencing input was peripheral blood. The receptor's source is a man aged 45 to 65 with Graves' ophthalmopathy. The rearrangement uses TRBV6-5 and TRBJ1-6; a possible D gene is TRBD1 (6 bases). The CDR3, as DNA: TGTGCCAGCAGTAGTCAGGGGAGAGGTAATTCACCCCTCCACTTT. Translating gives CASSSQGRGNSPLHF.